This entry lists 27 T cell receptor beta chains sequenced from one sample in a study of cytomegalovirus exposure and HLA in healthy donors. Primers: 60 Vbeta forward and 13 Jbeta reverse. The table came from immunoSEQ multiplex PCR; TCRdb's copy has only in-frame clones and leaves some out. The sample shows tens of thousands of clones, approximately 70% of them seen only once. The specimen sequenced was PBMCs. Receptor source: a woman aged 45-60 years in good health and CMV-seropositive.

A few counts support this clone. The DNA for the CDR3 is TGTGCCAGCAGCTCCGCATTGGGGCCTTCAGCTAACTATGGCTACACCTTC. Translating it yields CASSSALGPSANYGYTF. This rearrangement joins TRBV7-2 to TRBJ1-2; TRBD1 is a possible D gene (5 bases). The ends were cut back, 4 bases at V and 0 bases at J, with 18 bases in the middle. The CDR3 covers 17 residues. The germline V gene encodes CDR1 SGHTA and CDR2 FQGNSA.

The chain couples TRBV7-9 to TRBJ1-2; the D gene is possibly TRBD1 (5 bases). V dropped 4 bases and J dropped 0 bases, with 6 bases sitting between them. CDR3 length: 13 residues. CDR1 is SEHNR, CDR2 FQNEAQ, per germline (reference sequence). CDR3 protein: CASSSTANYGYTF. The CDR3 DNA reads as TGTGCCAGCAGCTCGACAGCTAACTATGGCTACACCTTC.

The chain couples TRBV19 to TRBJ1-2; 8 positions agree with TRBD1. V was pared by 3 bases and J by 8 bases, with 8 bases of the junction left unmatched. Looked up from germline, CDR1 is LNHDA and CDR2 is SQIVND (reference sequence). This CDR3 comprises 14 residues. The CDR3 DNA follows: TGTGCCAGTAGTATGAACCAGGGGGCCTGGGGCTACACCTTC. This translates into CASSMNQGAWGYTF. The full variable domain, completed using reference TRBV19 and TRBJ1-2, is DGGITQSPKYLFRKEGQNVTLSCEQNLNHDAMYWYRQDPGQGLRLIYYSQIVNDFQKGDIAEGYSVSREKKESFPLTVTSAQKNPTAFYLCASSMNQGAWGYTFGSGTRLTVV.

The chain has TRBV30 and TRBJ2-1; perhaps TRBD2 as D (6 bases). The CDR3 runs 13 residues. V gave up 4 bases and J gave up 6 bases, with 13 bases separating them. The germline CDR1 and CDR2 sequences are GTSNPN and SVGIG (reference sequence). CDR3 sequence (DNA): TGTGCCTGGACCCGGGGAGGATTCAATGAGCAGTTCTTC. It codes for CAWTRGGFNEQFF.

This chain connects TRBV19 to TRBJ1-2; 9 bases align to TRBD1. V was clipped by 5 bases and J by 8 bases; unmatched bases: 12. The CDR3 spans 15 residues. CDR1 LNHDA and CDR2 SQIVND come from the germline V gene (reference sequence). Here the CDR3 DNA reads TGTGCCAGTAGTGCACCGGGACAGGGTCTTGTCGGCTACACCTTC. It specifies CASSAPGQGLVGYTF.

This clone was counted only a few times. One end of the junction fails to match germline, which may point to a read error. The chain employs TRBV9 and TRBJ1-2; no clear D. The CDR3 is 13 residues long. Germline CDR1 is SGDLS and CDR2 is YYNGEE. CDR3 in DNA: TGTGCCAGCAGCGGCGTGGGAGGGAGCGGCTACCCCTTC. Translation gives CASSGVGGSGYPF.

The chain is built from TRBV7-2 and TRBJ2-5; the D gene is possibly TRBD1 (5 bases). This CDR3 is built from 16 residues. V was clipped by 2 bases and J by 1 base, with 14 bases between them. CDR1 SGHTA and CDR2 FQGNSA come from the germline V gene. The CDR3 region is CASSLIGYRFQETQYF. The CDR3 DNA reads TGTGCCAGCAGCTTAATAGGGTACAGGTTCCAAGAGACCCAGTACTTC.

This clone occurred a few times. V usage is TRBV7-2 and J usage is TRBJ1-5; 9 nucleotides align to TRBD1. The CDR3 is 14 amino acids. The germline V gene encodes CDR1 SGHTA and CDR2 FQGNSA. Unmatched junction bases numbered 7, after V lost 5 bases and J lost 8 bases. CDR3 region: CASSPQGAGEPQHF. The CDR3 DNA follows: TGTGCCAGCAGCCCACAGGGGGCCGGGGAGCCCCAGCATTTT. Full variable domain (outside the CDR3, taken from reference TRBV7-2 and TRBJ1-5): GAGVSQSPSNKVTEKGKDVELRCDPISGHTALYWYRQSLGQGLEFLIYFQGNSAPDKSGLPSDRFSAERTGGSVSTLTIQRTQQEDSAVYLCASSPQGAGEPQHFGDGTRLSIL.

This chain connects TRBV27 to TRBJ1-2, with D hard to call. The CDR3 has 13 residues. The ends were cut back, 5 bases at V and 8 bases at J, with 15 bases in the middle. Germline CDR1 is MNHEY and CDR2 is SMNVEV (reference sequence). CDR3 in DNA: TGTGCCAGCAGTCCGGAGCGGGTTGTGGGCTACACCTTC. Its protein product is CASSPERVVGYTF.

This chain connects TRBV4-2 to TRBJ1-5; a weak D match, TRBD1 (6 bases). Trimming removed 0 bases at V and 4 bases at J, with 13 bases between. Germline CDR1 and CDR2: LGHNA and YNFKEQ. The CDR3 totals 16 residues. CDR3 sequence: CASSQDGTGSNQPQHF. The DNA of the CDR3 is TGTGCCAGCAGCCAAGATGGAACAGGGTCAAATCAGCCCCAGCATTTT.

The CDR3 loop is CASSLGLSNEQFF. The CDR3 DNA follows: TGCGCCAGCAGCCTTGGACTAAGCAATGAGCAGTTCTTC. The gene calls are TRBV5-1 and TRBJ2-1; tentative D call: TRBD2 (6 bases). Trimming removed 4 bases at V and 6 bases at J, with 11 bases between. Per germline, CDR1 SGHRS and CDR2 YFSETQ. There are 13 residues in the CDR3.

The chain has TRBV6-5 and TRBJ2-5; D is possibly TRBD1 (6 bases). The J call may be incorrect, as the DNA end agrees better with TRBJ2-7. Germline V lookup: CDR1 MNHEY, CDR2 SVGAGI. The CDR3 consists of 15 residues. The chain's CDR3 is CASSYSPIQGTEQYF. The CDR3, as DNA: TGTGCCAGCAGTTACTCTCCGATACAGGGAACCGAGCAGTACTTC.

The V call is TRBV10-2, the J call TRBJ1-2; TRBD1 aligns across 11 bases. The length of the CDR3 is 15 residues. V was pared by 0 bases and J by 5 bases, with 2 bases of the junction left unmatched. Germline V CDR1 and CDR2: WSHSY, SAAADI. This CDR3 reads CASSESGTGGYGYTF. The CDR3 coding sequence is TGCGCCAGCAGTGAGTCTGGGACAGGGGGGTATGGCTACACCTTC.

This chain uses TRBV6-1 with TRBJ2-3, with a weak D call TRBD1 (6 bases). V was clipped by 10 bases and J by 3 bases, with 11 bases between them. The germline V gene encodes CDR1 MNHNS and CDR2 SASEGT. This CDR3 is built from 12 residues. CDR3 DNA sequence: TGTGCCATAGGGACAAATACAGATACGCAGTATTTT. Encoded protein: CAIGTNTDTQYF.

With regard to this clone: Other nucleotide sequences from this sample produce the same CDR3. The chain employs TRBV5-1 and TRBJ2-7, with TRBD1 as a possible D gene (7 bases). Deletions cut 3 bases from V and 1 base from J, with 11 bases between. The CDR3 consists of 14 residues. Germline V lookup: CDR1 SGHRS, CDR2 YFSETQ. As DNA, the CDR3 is TGCGCCAGCAGCTCGTCAGGGGGGTCCTACGAGCAGTACTTC. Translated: CASSSSGGSYEQYF.

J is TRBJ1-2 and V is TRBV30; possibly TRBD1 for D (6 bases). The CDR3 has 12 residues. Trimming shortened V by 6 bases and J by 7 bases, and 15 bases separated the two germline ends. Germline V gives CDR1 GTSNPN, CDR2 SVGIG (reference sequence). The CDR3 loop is CACPDRSRGYTF. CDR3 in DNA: TGTGCCTGTCCCGACAGGTCTCGTGGCTACACCTTC.

DNA of the CDR3: TGTGCCTGCAGTAACAGGGGGCCCTTATACGAGCAGTACTTC. Its protein is CACSNRGPLYEQYF. V usage is TRBV30 and J usage is TRBJ2-7, with 9 bases lining up with TRBD1. Losses at the gene ends were 6 bases for V and 4 bases for J; bases not matched to a gene: 10. Germline V gene lookup returns CDR1 GTSNPN and CDR2 SVGIG (reference sequence). CDR3 length: 14 amino acids.

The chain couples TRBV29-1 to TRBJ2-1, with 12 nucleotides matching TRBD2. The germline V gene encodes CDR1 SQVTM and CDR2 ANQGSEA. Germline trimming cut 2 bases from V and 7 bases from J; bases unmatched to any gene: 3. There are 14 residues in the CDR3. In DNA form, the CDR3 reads TGCAGCGTTGAATGGCTAGCGGGAGGGAATGAGCAGTTCTTC. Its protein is CSVEWLAGGNEQFF.

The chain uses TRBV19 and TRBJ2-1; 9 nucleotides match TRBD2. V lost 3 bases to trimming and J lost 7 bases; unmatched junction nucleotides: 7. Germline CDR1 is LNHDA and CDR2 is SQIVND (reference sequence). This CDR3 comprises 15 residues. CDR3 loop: CASSIAAGGVNEQFF. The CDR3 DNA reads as TGTGCCAGTAGTATCGCGGCGGGAGGGGTAAATGAGCAGTTCTTC.

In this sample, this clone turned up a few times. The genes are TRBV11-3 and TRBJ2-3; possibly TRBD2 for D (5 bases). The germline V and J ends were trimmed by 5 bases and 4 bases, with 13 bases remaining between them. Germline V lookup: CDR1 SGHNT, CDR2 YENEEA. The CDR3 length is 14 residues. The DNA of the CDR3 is TGTGCCAGCAGCGTACTAGACCGTTCAGATACGCAGTATTTT. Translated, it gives CASSVLDRSDTQYF.

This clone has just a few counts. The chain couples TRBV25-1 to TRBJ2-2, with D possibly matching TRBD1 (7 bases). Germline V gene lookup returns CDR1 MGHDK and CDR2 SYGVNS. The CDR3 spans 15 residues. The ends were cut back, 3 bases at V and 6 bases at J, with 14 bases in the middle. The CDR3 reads CASSDPRRGAGELFF. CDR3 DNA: TGTGCCAGCAGTGATCCCCGCAGGGGGGCCGGGGAGCTGTTTTTT.

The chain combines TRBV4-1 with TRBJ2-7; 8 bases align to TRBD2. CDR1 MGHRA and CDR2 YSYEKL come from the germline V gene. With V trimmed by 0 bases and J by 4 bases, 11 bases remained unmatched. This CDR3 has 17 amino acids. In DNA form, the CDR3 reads TGCGCCAGCAGCCAAGAGGAGAGAGCGGGGGTCTTTTACGAGCAGTACTTC. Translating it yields CASSQEERAGVFYEQYF.

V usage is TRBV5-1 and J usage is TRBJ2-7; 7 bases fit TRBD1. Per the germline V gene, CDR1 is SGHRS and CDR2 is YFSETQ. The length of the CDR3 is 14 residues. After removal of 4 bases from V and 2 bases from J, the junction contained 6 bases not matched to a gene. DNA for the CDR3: TGCGCCAGCAGCATCGGGACAGACGCCTACGAGCAGTACTTC. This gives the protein CASSIGTDAYEQYF.

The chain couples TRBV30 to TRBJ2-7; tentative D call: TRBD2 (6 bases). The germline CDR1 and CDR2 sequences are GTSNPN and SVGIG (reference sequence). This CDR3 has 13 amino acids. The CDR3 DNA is TGTGCGAGGGGAGGTGGCGGGACGGGCGAGCAGTACTTC. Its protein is CARGGGGTGEQYF.

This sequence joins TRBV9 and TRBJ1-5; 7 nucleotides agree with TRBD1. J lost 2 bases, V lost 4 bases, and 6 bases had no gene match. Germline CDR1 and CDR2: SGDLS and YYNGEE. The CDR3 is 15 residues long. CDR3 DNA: TGTGCCAGCAGCCTTTCCGGGACAGGCAATCAGCCCCAGCATTTT. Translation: CASSLSGTGNQPQHF.

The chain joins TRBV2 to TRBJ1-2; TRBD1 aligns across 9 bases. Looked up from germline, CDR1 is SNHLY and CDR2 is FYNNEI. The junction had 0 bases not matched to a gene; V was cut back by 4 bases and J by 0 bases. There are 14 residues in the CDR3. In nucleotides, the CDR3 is TGTGCCAGCAGTGGGGACAGGGCTAACTATGGCTACACCTTC. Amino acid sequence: CASSGDRANYGYTF. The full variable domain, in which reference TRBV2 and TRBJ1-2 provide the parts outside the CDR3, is EPEVTQTPSHQVTQMGQEVILRCVPISNHLYFYWYRQILGQKVEFLVSFYNNEISEKSEIFDDQFSVERPDGSNFTLKIRSTKLEDSAMYFCASSGDRANYGYTFGSGTRLTVV.

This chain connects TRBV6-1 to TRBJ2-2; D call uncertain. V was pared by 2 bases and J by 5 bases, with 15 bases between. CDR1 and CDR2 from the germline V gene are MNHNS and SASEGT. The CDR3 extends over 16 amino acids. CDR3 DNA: TGTGCCAGCAGTGAATACGCGGCGGATGAGACCGGGGAGCTGTTTTTT. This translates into CASSEYAADETGELFF.